A selection of T cell receptor beta chains follows, all from one sample in a study of regulatory T cells in long-lasting Graves disease. MiXCR, applied by TCRdb to the multiplex PCR reads, yields one record per CDR3 protein. The sample lists hundreds of thousands of distinct CDR3 sequences, 15% to 20% occurring once. Sequencing used peripheral blood mononuclear cells (PBMCs), obtained when the disease was refractory, from a patient treated with antithyroid drugs. The receptors shown here come from a female donor with Graves disease. CDR3s include the opening cysteine and the closing phenylalanine or tryptophan. D genes are given only for firm matches. The size field is filled for only some rows; it gives once, few, many or a size class.

many,TRBJ2-2,-,TRBV28,TGTGCCAGCAGTTTCCGCTGGGGCCTTAACCCCGGGGAGCTGTTTTTT,CASSFRWGLNPGELFF
-,TRBJ2-7,-,TRBV7-2,TGTGCCAGCAGCGAGGGCAGGGAATACGAGCAGTACTTC,CASSEGREYEQYF
-,TRBJ2-2,TRBD2,TRBV12-3/TRBV12-4,TGTGCCAGCAGTTTTCCGGGACTAGCGGGAGATGTGAGCACCGGGGAGCTGTTTTTT,CASSFPGLAGDVSTGELFF
few,TRBJ2-7,-,TRBV10-3,TGTGCCTCCCAGAGAGGGGCCGGCAGCTCCTACGAGCAGTACTTC,CASQRGAGSSYEQYF
few,TRBJ1-1,-,TRBV6-1,TGTGCCAGCAGCCGAAGCTTCCGAGGGGTATTCTTCATGACTGAAGCTTTCTTT,CASSRSFRGVFFMTEAFF
many,TRBJ1-2,-,TRBV6-5,TGTGCCAGCAGTCCCTCGATATTGGGGGTTAACTATGGCTACACCTTC,CASSPSILGVNYGYTF
-,TRBJ1-1,TRBD1,TRBV4-1,TGCGCCAGCAAGACAGGGGGTGTAGTGAACACTGAAGCTTTCTTT,CASKTGGVVNTEAFF
many,TRBJ1-1,TRBD1,TRBV30,TGTGCCTGGGACAGGGGACGTAACACTGAAGCTTTCTTT,CAWDRGRNTEAFF
many,TRBJ2-1,-,TRBV12-3/TRBV12-4,TGTGCCAGCAGTTACTTTCGTCGGGGAACCAATGAGCAGTTCTTC,CASSYFRRGTNEQFF
few,TRBJ1-2,TRBD1,TRBV5-1,TGCGCCAGCAGCGCGGGACAGGGGGCCCCTGGCTACACCTTC,CASSAGQGAPGYTF
many,TRBJ2-7,TRBD2,TRBV7-3,TGTGCCAGCAGCCCCCACGGGAGGCGAGCCGCGGGTACCTACGAGCAGTACTTC,CASSPHGRRAAGTYEQYF
-,TRBJ1-3,-,TRBV30,TGTGCCTGGACAGCCTCTGGAAACACCATATATTTT,CAWTASGNTIYF
few,TRBJ2-7,-,TRBV7-9,TGTGCCAGCAGCTCGCCTAGCCTCTCCTACGAGCAGTACTTC,CASSSPSLSYEQYF
few,TRBJ2-2,TRBD1,TRBV7-2,TGTGCCAGCAGCCCGACACAGGGGGCGCGAGCGGCCGGGGAGCTGTTTTTT,CASSPTQGARAAGELFF
few,TRBJ2-1,TRBD2,TRBV20-1,TGCAGTGCTACCCCCGGGACTAGCGGGAGGTATGAGCAGTTCTTC,CSATPGTSGRYEQFF
-,TRBJ2-7,TRBD1,TRBV7-8,TGTGCCAGCAGCCCCGGACAGGGACTTAGCTACGAGCAGTACTTC,CASSPGQGLSYEQYF
many,TRBJ1-3,-,TRBV12-3/TRBV12-4,TGTGCCAGCAGTTTATGGGACGACATCACCATATATTTT,CASSLWDDITIYF
many,TRBJ2-4,TRBD1,TRBV12-3/TRBV12-4,TGTGCCAGCAGTCCCCGGGACAGGGGGGCCATTCAGTACTTC,CASSPRDRGAIQYF
-,TRBJ2-7,TRBD2,TRBV7-3,TGTGCCAGCAGCTCCCACAGACTAGCGGGGGACCCCTACGAGCAGTACTTC,CASSSHRLAGDPYEQYF
few,TRBJ2-5,TRBD2,TRBV4-1,TGCGCCAGCAGCCTAGGCCGGGGAGGGCCCAGGGAGACCCAGTACTTC,CASSLGRGGPRETQYF
few,TRBJ1-1,TRBD1,TRBV28,TGTGCCAGCAGTTTTGGGGGACAGGGAACGGGCTACACTGAAGCTTTCTTT,CASSFGGQGTGYTEAFF
few,TRBJ1-2,-,TRBV29-1,TGCAGCGTTGAAGTTGGCAGGACCTATGGCTACACCTTC,CSVEVGRTYGYTF
few,TRBJ2-7,-,TRBV7-9,TGTGCCTCCGAGGGCAGGGCGTCCTACGAGCAGTACTTC,CASEGRASYEQYF
many,TRBJ1-4,-,TRBV28,TGTGCCAGCAGTGGGCTCACAGGTGAAAAACTGTTTTTT,CASSGLTGEKLFF
-,TRBJ2-5,TRBD1,TRBV20-1,TGCAGTGCGGGGACAGGGCTTGGAGAGACCCAGTACTTC,CSAGTGLGETQYF
many,TRBJ2-5,-,TRBV19,TGTGCCAGTAGCCCTGGGACTTTGCAGACCCAGTACTTC,CASSPGTLQTQYF
-,TRBJ2-4,-,TRBV2,TGTGCCAGCAGTCCGGGATTTAGCAAAAACATTCAGTACTTC,CASSPGFSKNIQYF
once,TRBJ1-5,-,TRBV19,TGTGCCAGTACTGACCTGGGGGCGAGCCAGCCCCAGCATTTT,CASTDLGASQPQHF
few,TRBJ2-7,TRBD2,TRBV7-6,TGTGCCAGCAGCTATGGACCGGGGGGCGAGCAGTACTTC,CASSYGPGGEQYF
few,TRBJ1-2,TRBD1,TRBV9,TGTGCCAGCAGCGTATCCGGGACAGGGTTTAACTATGGCTACACCTTC,CASSVSGTGFNYGYTF
many,TRBJ1-2,TRBD1,TRBV19,TGTGCCAGTAGTCGGACAGGGTCGAATGGCTACACCTTC,CASSRTGSNGYTF
-,TRBJ1-5,-,TRBV18,TGTGCCAGCTCACGCGGTACACTCCTCAATCAGCCCCAGCATTTT,CASSRGTLLNQPQHF
many,TRBJ1-1,-,TRBV18,TGTGCCAGCTCTCTTCAAACAGGGTCGGCGGATTTT,CASSLQTGSADF
few,TRBJ2-7,-,TRBV7-3,TGTGCCAGCAGCTTAGGGACTGGAGGCCCTGACAAGCAGTACTTC,CASSLGTGGPDKQYF
many,TRBJ1-2,TRBD1,TRBV6-2/TRBV6-3,TGTGCCAGCAGGGACAGGTACCGGAACTATGGCTACACCTTC,CASRDRYRNYGYTF
many,TRBJ1-5,-,TRBV11-2,TGTGCCAGCAGCTTAGCCCGATGGAAGCCCCAGCATTTT,CASSLARWKPQHF
-,TRBJ2-5,TRBD2,TRBV13,TGTGCCAGCAGCTTTATGGGGACTAGCGGGAGTGGGGAGACCCAGTACTTC,CASSFMGTSGSGETQYF
-,TRBJ1-1,-,TRBV7-9,TGTGCCAGCAGCTTAGAGTTCACCCAGAACACTGAAGCTTTCTTT,CASSLEFTQNTEAFF
many,TRBJ1-1,-,TRBV2,TGTGCCACCGGCGGTCTTTGGGTGAACACTGAAGCTTTCTTT,CATGGLWVNTEAFF
-,TRBJ2-1,-,TRBV5-1,TGCGCCACCAGGATTGAGGGGACGCCATACAATGAGCAGTTCTTC,CATRIEGTPYNEQFF
many,TRBJ1-2,TRBD1,TRBV6-5,TGTGCCAGCAGTTCACCGTACAGGGGGCACCATGGCTACACCTTC,CASSSPYRGHHGYTF
few,TRBJ2-3,TRBD2,TRBV12-3/TRBV12-4,TGTGCCAGCAGTTTCCTAGCGGGGGGGCCAGATACGCAGTATTTT,CASSFLAGGPDTQYF
-,TRBJ1-5,-,TRBV7-8,TGTGCCAGCAGCTTAGATATATCGGGGCCCCAGCATTTT,CASSLDISGPQHF
-,TRBJ1-4,TRBD1,TRBV20-1,TGCAGTGCTCAACTATGGGGACAGGGGGAAAGACTGTTTTTT,CSAQLWGQGERLFF
many,TRBJ2-5,TRBD2,TRBV6-2/TRBV6-3,TGTGCCAGCAGTTATCATAAAGGGCGGGGGGTGCGAGAGACCCAGTACTTC,CASSYHKGRGVRETQYF
-,TRBJ1-3,-,TRBV12-3/TRBV12-4,TGTGCCAGCGCCTCGTTAAACACCATATATTTT,CASASLNTIYF
few,TRBJ1-5,TRBD1,TRBV20-1,TGCAGTGCCCAGGGGGAGTATAGCAATCAGCCCCAGCATTTT,CSAQGEYSNQPQHF
-,TRBJ2-7,-,TRBV20-1,TGCAGTGCTAGAGATGGGCGGAGGCCCTACGAGCAGTACTTC,CSARDGRRPYEQYF
many,TRBJ2-5,-,TRBV12-3/TRBV12-4,TGTGCCAGCACCAAACAGGGTAACCAAGAGACCCAGTACTTC,CASTKQGNQETQYF